Sequencing of this T cell receptor beta chain was carried out in a study of CD8+ T cells in alopecia areata (dated by TCRdb to between 2018 and 2020). Some background on the complete study: Skin from C3H/HeJ donors with spontaneous alopecia (about 6-12 months old) was grafted onto female C3H/HeJ recipients aged about 7-11 weeks. Scalp clonality was compared across normal scalp (n=4), patchy alopecia areata scalp (n=8), and alopecia totalis/universalis scalp (n=8). On the human side, TCRbeta sequencing was run on scalp tissue and on sorted CD4+ and CD8+ peripheral blood T cells from healthy controls and from alopecia areata patients with either patchy or totalis/universalis disease. The study used high-throughput TCRbeta sequencing to examine T cell clonal expansion in alopecia areata, in both the C3H/HeJ mouse model and human patients. The RNA source kit depended on sample type: the PAXgene miRNA kit for fixed scalp, the miRNeasy kit for PBMCs, and the RNeasy kit for mouse skin. Amplification of TCRbeta CDR3 regions was done by immunoSEQ multiplex PCR using 35 Vbeta forward primers and 13 Jbeta reverse primers.

From the cysteine through the phenylalanine, the CDR3 covers 16 amino acids. The DNA has 36 bases, all within the CDR3, and is read from base 1. Based on the germline V gene (reference sequence), the CDR1 and CDR2 sequences are NSQYPW and LRSPGD. Cut back by 0 bases and 0 bases, the V and J ends lie 8 bases apart. This clone came up a few times. What this receptor recognizes is not known. Mouse gene names and germline sequences are used here. The read halts 4 residues ahead of the CDR3 end, with the missing end drawn from the germline J gene. The identical CDR3 is also encoded by other nucleotide sequences in the sample. Cells from pooled mouse cutaneous lymph nodes were stained for CD4, CD8alpha, NKG2D, NKG2ACE and other markers and then sorted on a BD Influx. Library preparation used the immunoSEQ multiplex PCR assay. To provide template for TCR sequencing, every sample had RNA extracted and reverse transcribed into cDNA. First-strand cDNA was synthesized with SuperScript III using a 2:1 mix of oligo-dT and random hexamers. A synthetic immune receptor repertoire was used to gauge amplification bias, and whatever bias remained was removed computationally. Libraries were sequenced on Illumina HiSeq using 60 bp reads that covered the CDR3 and were read from J toward V. In the paper's pipeline: Raw reads were preprocessed to remove errors, and CDR3 was defined according to IMGT conventions as the region from the conserved cysteine to phenylalanine. Clonality was computed by normalizing Shannon entropy by log2 of the number of productive unique TCRs and subtracting the result from 1. Whether each scalp clone was CD4 or CD8 was inferred by checking scalp TCRbeta sequences against the CD4 and CD8 repertoires from sorted blood. The source is immuneACCESS, and TCRdb retained only in-frame sequences with V and J called. Part of the clones is not carried over; for the studies checked, unresolved V genes explain less than half of this, and the remainder is unexplained. V, J and clone size reflect that table, while D and trimming were determined from the DNA. Listed for this sample are 250,000 or so clones, none observed only a single time. The ten largest make up 0.9% to 1.5% of the sample.

What the study reported, not specific to this receptor: TCR sequences shared between patients were less clear than in mice, possibly partly because of HLA diversity in the patient population. Compared with normal scalp, lesional scalp had higher clonality and more expanded CD8+ clones, particularly in alopecia totalis/universalis, a pattern that suggests antigenic drive. Scalp TCR repertoire analysis is complicated because resident alphabeta T cells in normal human skin are also sequenced, whereas mouse skin is dominated by gammadelta T cells.

Here the chain combines TRBV1 and TRBJ2-2; the D region possibly corresponds to TRBD1 (5 bases align). The sequenced sample was CD4+ T cells sorted from a lymph node. The TCR originated in a C3H/HeJ mouse with alopecia areata. Mice of this strain carry the MHC haplotype H2-k. The DNA read from the CDR3 is TGCACCTGCAGTGCAGAAGGCAGGGCAAACACCGGG. It is translated as CTCSAEGRANTG. The complete CDR3 reads CTCSAEGRANTGQLYF.